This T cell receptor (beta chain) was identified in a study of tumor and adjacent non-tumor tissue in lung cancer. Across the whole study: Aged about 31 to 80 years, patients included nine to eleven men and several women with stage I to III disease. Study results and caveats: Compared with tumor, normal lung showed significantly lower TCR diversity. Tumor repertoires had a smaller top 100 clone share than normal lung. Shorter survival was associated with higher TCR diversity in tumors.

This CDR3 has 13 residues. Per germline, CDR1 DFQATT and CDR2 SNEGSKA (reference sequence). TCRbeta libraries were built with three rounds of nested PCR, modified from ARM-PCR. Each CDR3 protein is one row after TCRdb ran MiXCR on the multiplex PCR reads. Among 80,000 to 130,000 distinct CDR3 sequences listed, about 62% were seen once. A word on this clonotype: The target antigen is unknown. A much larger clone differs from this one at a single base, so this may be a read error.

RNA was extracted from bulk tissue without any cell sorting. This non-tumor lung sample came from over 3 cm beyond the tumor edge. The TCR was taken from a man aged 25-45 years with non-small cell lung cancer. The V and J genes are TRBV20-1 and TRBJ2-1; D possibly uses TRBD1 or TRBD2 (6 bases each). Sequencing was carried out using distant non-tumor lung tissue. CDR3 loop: CSTDVWRGDEQFF. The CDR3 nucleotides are TGCAGCACAGACGTATGGAGGGGGGATGAGCAGTTCTTC.